The 29 T cell receptor beta chains below were found in one sample sequenced in a study of vaccination and CD4 T cells after COVID-19. Treatment specified: approximately 10-day PBMC culture with coronavirus spike peptide pools or control peptides (ViraFEST assay). CD4+ T cells that had been cultured provided DNA sequenced with the Oncomine TCR Beta short-read assay. TCRdb itself ran the PCR reads through MiXCR, one entry per CDR3 protein. The sample carries 9,500 to 15,000 distinct CDR3 sequences, roughly half recorded once. No antigen is known for these receptors. Sequencing was performed on cultured CD4+ T cells from blood, taken after SARS-CoV-2 vaccination. The receptors originated from a human donor with COVID-19.

This clonotype came up a few times. This chain joins TRBV15 and TRBJ2-5; 10 nucleotides match TRBD2. CDR3 length: 16 amino acids. CDR1 and CDR2 from the germline V gene are LNHNV and YYDKDF (reference sequence). The J segment lost 1 base and the V segment lost 0 bases, leaving 2 bases of the junction unmatched. In DNA, the CDR3 is TGTGCCACCAGCAGAGATAGCGGGGGGCTCCAAGAGACCCAGTACTTC. Protein: CATSRDSGGLQETQYF.

The chain uses TRBV7-6 and TRBJ2-1; 8 bases fit TRBD2. This CDR3 is built from 14 residues. Germline lookup yields CDR1 SGHVS and CDR2 FNYEAQ. With 5 bases clipped from V and 6 bases from J, the junction kept 6 bases outside the gene matches. The CDR3 region is CASSGTSRVNEQFF. For the CDR3, the DNA is TGTGCCAGCAGCGGGACTAGTCGGGTCAATGAGCAGTTCTTC. Filled out from reference TRBV7-6 and TRBJ2-1, the complete variable domain reads GAGVSQSPRYKVTKRGQDVALRCDPISGHVSLYWYRQALGQGPEFLTYFNYEAQQDKSGLPNDRFSAERPEGSISTLTIQRTEQRDSAMYRCASSGTSRVNEQFFGPGTRLTVL.

The genes are TRBV20-1 and TRBJ1-5; tentatively, D is TRBD1 (6 bases). CDR3 length: 14 residues. The germline V and J ends were trimmed by 3 bases and 3 bases, with 12 bases remaining between them. The germline V gene has CDR1 DFQATT and CDR2 SNEGSKA (reference sequence). The CDR3 spells CSASWGALNQPQHF. CDR3 bases: TGCAGTGCTAGTTGGGGGGCCCTCAATCAGCCCCAGCATTTT.

This clonotype was seen only a few times. This chain joins TRBV30 and TRBJ1-5; D is perhaps TRBD1 (5 bases). The germline V gene has CDR1 GTSNPN and CDR2 SVGIG (reference sequence). The CDR3 totals 13 residues. V was cut by 0 bases and J by 3 bases, with 6 bases left in between. The CDR3 DNA follows: TGTGCCTGGAGTGTACAGGACAATCAGCCCCAGCATTTT. Its protein product is CAWSVQDNQPQHF. Full variable domain (outside the CDR3, taken from reference TRBV30 and TRBJ1-5): SQTIHQWPATLVQPVGSPLSLECTVEGTSNPNLYWYRQAAGRGLQLLFYSVGIGQISSEVPQNLSASRPQDRQFILSSKKLLLSDSGFYLCAWSVQDNQPQHFGDGTRLSIL.

The rearrangement links TRBV7-2 to TRBJ1-1, with 8 bases that match TRBD1. The CDR3 extends over 13 amino acids. The J segment lost 10 bases and the V segment lost 8 bases, leaving 12 bases of the junction unmatched. Germline V lookup: CDR1 SGHTA, CDR2 FQGNSA. The CDR3 bases are TGTGCCAGCCGTAAGACAGGGGCCATGGGAGCTTTCTTT. As protein: CASRKTGAMGAFF.

V usage is TRBV11-1 and J usage is TRBJ2-3, with 15 bases lining up with TRBD2. J was trimmed by 4 bases and V by 2 bases; bases with no gene match: 1. Germline V gene data show CDR1 as SGHAT and CDR2 as FQDESV (reference sequence). The CDR3 is made up of 16 amino acids. The CDR3 reads CASSLRTSGGADTQYF. The CDR3 DNA is TGTGCCAGCAGCTTAAGGACTAGCGGGGGGGCAGATACGCAGTATTTT.

The chain has TRBV6-1 and TRBJ1-5, with 10 bases that match TRBD1. V gave up 10 bases and J gave up 8 bases; unmatched junction bases: 17. CDR1 is MNHNS and CDR2 is SASEGT in the germline V gene. The CDR3 is 16 residues long. The CDR3, as DNA: TGTGCCACAGAAAGACAGGGGGCCATGAAATCGGAGCCCCAGCATTTT. This encodes CATERQGAMKSEPQHF.

The J gene is TRBJ1-2, the V gene TRBV24-1, with 7 bases aligning to TRBD1. The CDR3 runs to 14 residues. CDR1 is KGHDR, CDR2 SFDVKD, per germline. Losses at the gene ends were 3 bases for V and 6 bases for J; bases not matched to a gene: 6. This CDR3 is CATSDDDRVDGYTF. DNA for the CDR3: TGTGCCACCAGTGATGATGACAGGGTAGATGGCTACACCTTC.

This clonotype has only one observation. The chain couples TRBV5-1 to TRBJ1-2; TRBD1 agrees at 8 bases. The CDR3 is 14 residues long. V trimming: 0 bases; J trimming: 8 bases; junction bases outside the gene matches: 6. The V gene's germline CDR1 is SGHRS and CDR2 YFSETQ. The CDR3 reads CASSLGQGNLGYTF. Here the CDR3 DNA reads TGCGCCAGCAGCTTGGGACAGGGGAATCTAGGCTACACCTTC.

This rearrangement joins TRBV29-1 to TRBJ1-2; D possibly corresponds to TRBD1 (6 bases). CDR1 and CDR2 (germline): SQVTM, ANQGSEA. The CDR3 contains 12 residues. Trimming removed 4 bases at V and 8 bases at J, with 14 bases between. CDR3: CSVVWGAGGYTF. The DNA for the CDR3 is TGCAGCGTTGTTTGGGGGGCGGGAGGCTACACCTTC.

The genes are TRBV27 and TRBJ2-7; 8 nucleotides match TRBD1. The length of the CDR3 is 16 residues. V lost 4 bases, J lost 1 base, and 9 bases stayed unmatched. Germline lookup yields CDR1 MNHEY and CDR2 SMNVEV (reference sequence). The CDR3 is CASSSARDRRSYEQYF. The CDR3 DNA reads as TGTGCCAGCAGTTCAGCCCGGGACAGGAGATCCTACGAGCAGTACTTC.

The chain joins TRBV20-1 to TRBJ1-1, with 7 bases matching TRBD1. The ends lost 6 bases at V and 6 bases at J; junction bases unmatched: 7. The CDR3 has 12 amino acids. In germline, CDR1 is DFQATT, CDR2 SNEGSKA (reference sequence). The CDR3 DNA reads TGCAGTGCCAGACAGGGAGGCGCTGAAGCTTTCTTT. This translates into CSARQGGAEAFF.

This clonotype was detected only a few times. This chain links TRBV10-3 with TRBJ1-2; perhaps TRBD1 as D (5 bases). This CDR3 comprises 14 residues. Germline CDR1 is ENHRY and CDR2 is SYGVKD. V was clipped by 6 bases and J by 0 bases, with 11 bases between them. The CDR3 is CAIRGTGANYGYTF. DNA for the CDR3: TGTGCCATCAGGGGGACCGGAGCTAACTATGGCTACACCTTC.

J is TRBJ1-2 and V is TRBV19; D gene uncertain. V was shortened by 7 bases and J by 2 bases, with 17 bases between the two germline ends. Germline V gene sequence: CDR1 LNHDA, CDR2 SQIVND (reference sequence). The CDR3 spans 15 residues. CDR3 coding DNA: TGTGCCAGTAAACCCGACGCGGGCTTCAACTATGGCTACACCTTC. Protein product: CASKPDAGFNYGYTF.

The CDR3 sequence is CASSRDSGIGELFF. The CDR3, as DNA: TGTGCCAGCAGTCGAGATTCGGGTATCGGGGAGCTGTTTTTT. The chain couples TRBV6-2 or TRBV6-3 to TRBJ2-2, with D uncertain. This CDR3 has 14 amino acids. Trimming removed 5 bases from V and 7 bases from J, with 14 bases in between. Germline V gene sequence: CDR1 MNHEY, CDR2 SVGEGT.

This clonotype showed up just a few times. V usage is TRBV15 and J usage is TRBJ1-3; D is ambiguous. The CDR3 totals 12 residues. CDR1 is LNHNV and CDR2 is YYDKDF in the germline V gene (reference sequence). Trimming removed 1 base from V and 4 bases from J, with 2 bases in between. The CDR3 sequence is CATSRVGNTIYF. The CDR3 DNA follows: TGTGCCACCAGCAGAGTCGGAAACACCATATATTTT.

This clonotype was detected a few times. For the CDR3, the DNA is TGTGCCATCTTCCCCCGGGACAGAAACTATGGCTACACCTTC. It is translated as CAIFPRDRNYGYTF. V gene TRBV28 combines with J gene TRBJ1-2, with TRBD1 identical over 7 bases. The junction had 10 bases not matched to a gene; V was cut back by 10 bases and J by 2 bases. Germline V CDR1 and CDR2: MDHEN, SYDVKM. This CDR3 is 14 amino acids long.

V gene TRBV27 combines with J gene TRBJ1-2; possible D gene TRBD1, 6 bases. The V gene lost 6 bases and the J gene lost 4 bases, with 15 bases spanning the gap. Germline V gene sequence: CDR1 MNHEY, CDR2 SMNVEV (reference sequence). The CDR3 runs 14 residues. CDR3 sequence reads: CASRPDRPSYGYTF. The CDR3 nucleotides are TGTGCCAGCAGACCAGACAGGCCCAGCTATGGCTACACCTTC.

V is TRBV6-1 and J is TRBJ2-7; no clear D gene. Germline-derived CDR1 and CDR2 are MNHNS and SASEGT. This CDR3 is 13 amino acids long. V was clipped by 7 bases and J by 3 bases, with 13 bases between them. Here the CDR3 reads CASTPGLSYEQYF. In DNA, the CDR3 is TGTGCCAGCACCCCGGGTTTAAGCTACGAGCAGTACTTC.

The rearrangement links TRBV19 to TRBJ1-5; D perhaps matches TRBD1 (6 bases). The CDR3 has 13 residues. Germline V lookup: CDR1 LNHDA, CDR2 SQIVND (reference sequence). Trimming left V 6 bases short and J 5 bases short, with 11 bases between. In DNA form, the CDR3 reads TGTGCCAGTAGGCCGACAGGAGATCAGCCCCAGCATTTT. It encodes CASRPTGDQPQHF.

This clonotype was seen once. The chain combines TRBV12-3 or TRBV12-4 with TRBJ1-5; D gene unclear. V lost 6 bases and J 5 bases, leaving 14 bases between the germline ends. CDR3 length: 14 amino acids. CDR3 amino acids: CASSSRRSDQPQHF. As DNA, the CDR3 is TGTGCCAGCAGCTCCAGGAGATCAGATCAGCCCCAGCATTTT.

The CDR3 loop reads CSAGLPQSYEQYF. The CDR3 coding sequence is TGCAGTGCCGGGCTCCCTCAATCCTACGAGCAGTACTTC. The rearrangement uses TRBV20-1 and TRBJ2-7; no clear D. Germline CDR1 DFQATT, CDR2 SNEGSKA (reference sequence). Trimming stripped 6 bases from V and 1 base from J, with 13 bases between. The CDR3 length is 13 residues.

This clonotype was observed a handful of times. V is TRBV6-2 or TRBV6-3 and J is TRBJ2-3; 11 positions agree with TRBD2. Germline CDR1 MNHEY, CDR2 SVGEGT. This CDR3 spans 17 amino acids. V was pared by 6 bases and J by 4 bases, with 12 bases of the junction left unmatched. The chain's CDR3 is CASSRPRASGRPDTQYF. CDR3 DNA: TGTGCCAGCAGCCGACCTCGGGCTAGCGGGAGGCCAGATACGCAGTATTTT.

The chain joins TRBV12-3 or TRBV12-4 to TRBJ1-6; 7 bases match TRBD1. The V segment lost 4 bases and the J segment 1 base; nucleotides outside the gene matches: 4. The CDR3 sequence is 16 residues long. This chain's CDR3 is CASSSSGGSYNSPLHF. CDR3 bases: TGTGCCAGCAGTTCGTCAGGGGGTTCCTATAATTCACCCCTCCACTTT.

The gene calls are TRBV2 and TRBJ2-5, with D perhaps matching TRBD1 (7 bases). The V gene lost 6 bases and the J gene lost 5 bases, with 19 bases spanning the gap. The germline V gene encodes CDR1 SNHLY and CDR2 FYNNEI. The CDR3 covers 15 residues. In DNA, the CDR3 is TGTGCCAGCAGACCCCAGGGGGGTTGGGTGGAGACCCAGTACTTC. The encoded protein is CASRPQGGWVETQYF.

This clonotype was picked up a small number of times. The chain employs TRBV11-2 and TRBJ2-5; the match to TRBD1 covers 9 bases. V lost 8 bases, J lost 1 base, and 14 bases stayed unmatched. The CDR3 length is 17 residues. Germline V gene sequence: CDR1 SGHAT, CDR2 FQNNGV. The CDR3 protein is CASRDGKQGAIQETQYF. CDR3 nucleotide sequence: TGTGCCAGCCGAGATGGGAAACAGGGGGCGATCCAAGAGACCCAGTACTTC.

The chain joins TRBV6-1 to TRBJ1-5, with D uncertain. Germline V gene lookup returns CDR1 MNHNS and CDR2 SASEGT. V was pared by 10 bases and J by 4 bases, with 14 bases between. This CDR3 is built from 13 residues. The CDR3 sequence is CATGEVGNQPQHF. The CDR3 region has the DNA TGTGCCACAGGTGAAGTAGGAAATCAGCCCCAGCATTTT.

This clonotype was picked up a small number of times. The rearrangement joins TRBV7-2 to TRBJ2-5, with a weak D call TRBD2 (7 bases). V was pared by 0 bases and J by 4 bases, with 9 bases between. The CDR3 loop spans 14 amino acids. Germline V CDR1 and CDR2: SGHTA, FQGNSA. CDR3 in amino acids: CASSLAGGPETQYF. Here the CDR3 DNA reads TGTGCCAGCAGCTTAGCGGGGGGGCCAGAGACCCAGTACTTC.

The chain links TRBV6-5 to TRBJ1-3; D is undetermined. Looked up from germline, CDR1 is MNHEY and CDR2 is SVGAGI. This CDR3 has 19 residues. V was pared by 2 bases and J by 4 bases, with 24 bases between. Here the CDR3 reads CASSYSAWPGTSAGNTIYF. The CDR3 nucleotides read TGTGCCAGCAGTTACAGCGCGTGGCCAGGAACGAGCGCAGGAAACACCATATATTTT.